This is a list of T cell receptor beta chains from one sample in a study of T-cell reconstitution after alpha-beta-depleted transplantation in children. TCRdb processed the PCR reads anew with MiXCR; each CDR3 protein has one entry. This sample has approximately 1,000,000 distinct CDR3 sequences; about 26% occur once, and the top ten carry 28%. The sequencing here drew on PBMCs, mostly from graft donor cells, taken 360 days after TCRalphabeta/CD19-depleted stem cell transplant. Receptor source: a boy under three years old who had a stem cell transplant for SCID, so the T cells may come from the graft donor. The CDR3 runs from the conserved cysteine through the conserved F or W. The order of the fields is D gene, V gene, J gene, clone size, CDR3 protein, CDR3 DNA. D genes are given only for firm matches. The size entry is marked missing in some rows and otherwise reads once, few, many or a size class.

>.|TRBV11-2|TRBJ2-7|few
CASSLGFVQHPAHYEQYF
TGTGCCAGCAGCTTAGGATTTGTGCAACACCCAGCCCACTACGAGCAGTACTTC
>.|TRBV7-9|TRBJ2-6|few
CASQNSGANVLTF
TGTGCCAGCCAGAACTCTGGGGCCAACGTCCTGACTTTC
>TRBD2|TRBV29-1|TRBJ2-1|.
CSVEGAGGFGDEQFF
TGCAGCGTTGAAGGAGCGGGGGGTTTTGGGGATGAGCAGTTCTTC
>.|TRBV5-1|TRBJ2-3|few
CASSRQTDTQYF
TGTGCCAGCAGCCGTCAGACAGATACGCAGTATTTT
>.|TRBV24-1|TRBJ1-5|few
CATGSFSNQPQHF
TGTGCCACCGGGAGTTTTAGCAATCAGCCCCAGCATTTT
>.|TRBV6-2/TRBV6-3|TRBJ2-3|many
CASSRLGDTQYF
TGTGCCAGCAGTCGACTTGGAGATACGCAGTATTTT
>TRBD2|TRBV2|TRBJ2-3|few
CASTGHAGGLTDTQYF
TGTGCCAGCACGGGGCACGCGGGGGGGCTTACAGATACGCAGTATTTT
>TRBD1|TRBV28|TRBJ2-1|.
CASSLGTGKMEFF
TGTGCCAGCAGTTTAGGGACAGGGAAGATGGAGTTCTTC
>TRBD2|TRBV5-5|TRBJ2-2|.
CASSLYRGENTGELFF
TGTGCCAGCAGCTTATATCGGGGGGAGAACACCGGGGAGCTGTTTTTT
>.|TRBV5-1|TRBJ2-1|.
CASSPDSDLDNEQFF
TGCGCCAGCAGCCCCGACTCCGACCTGGACAATGAGCAGTTCTTC
>TRBD2|TRBV12-3/TRBV12-4|TRBJ2-7|.
CASRESGVVYEQYF
TGTGCCAGCAGGGAAAGCGGGGTAGTCTACGAGCAGTACTTC
>TRBD1|TRBV6-5|TRBJ1-2|few
CASSSSSTGYNYGYTF
TGTGCCAGCAGTTCCTCCTCGACAGGGTATAACTATGGCTACACCTTC
>.|TRBV24-1|TRBJ1-1|.
CATRPGTTHQYTEAFF
TGTGCCACCAGGCCCGGGACAACCCATCAGTACACTGAAGCTTTCTTT
>TRBD1|TRBV11-2|TRBJ2-2|.
CASSLPSGGAENTGELFF
TGTGCCAGCAGCCTCCCTTCAGGGGGCGCCGAGAACACCGGGGAGCTGTTTTTT
>.|TRBV7-9|TRBJ1-3|few
CASSSSASGNTIYF
TGTGCCAGCAGCTCCAGTGCCTCTGGAAACACCATATATTTT
>.|TRBV3-1|TRBJ1-5|.
CASSQAGQSNQPQHF
TGTGCCAGCAGCCAAGCCGGACAGTCCAATCAGCCCCAGCATTTT
>TRBD1|TRBV7-6|TRBJ1-2|once
CASSLGQNEEGYTF
TGTGCCAGCAGCTTGGGACAGAACGAGGAGGGCTACACCTTC
>.|TRBV11-2|TRBJ2-4|.
CASSVGQTIAKNIQYF
TGTGCCAGCAGTGTGGGCCAGACAATAGCCAAAAACATTCAGTACTTC
>TRBD2|TRBV29-1|TRBJ2-3|few
CSVEGLAGTTDTQYF
TGCAGCGTTGAGGGACTAGCGGGGACCACAGATACGCAGTATTTT
>TRBD2|TRBV6-1|TRBJ2-5|.
CASSNEGLAKETQYF
TGTGCCAGCAGCAACGAAGGACTAGCGAAAGAGACCCAGTACTTC
>.|TRBV20-1|TRBJ2-3|.
CSARGNWRVFTDTQYF
TGCAGTGCTAGAGGGAACTGGCGGGTCTTCACAGATACGCAGTATTTT
>.|TRBV5-1|TRBJ1-1|once
CASSLVARMRPVDTEAFF
TGCGCCAGCAGCTTGGTAGCCAGGATGCGCCCAGTGGACACTGAAGCTTTCTTT
>.|TRBV4-1|TRBJ1-1|once
CASSPILEGLGTEAFF
TGCGCCAGCAGCCCAATACTAGAGGGTTTGGGAACTGAAGCTTTCTTT
>TRBD1|TRBV29-1|TRBJ2-5|few
CSVEDRGGRGLETQYF
TGCAGCGTTGAAGATCGAGGTGGCAGGGGGCTGGAGACCCAGTACTTC
>TRBD1|TRBV12-3/TRBV12-4|TRBJ2-7|few
CASSSRQGLPYEQYF
TGTGCCAGCAGTTCCCGACAGGGCCTTCCCTACGAGCAGTACTTC
>.|TRBV5-1|TRBJ1-2|once
CASSGSLGGPNYGYTF
TGCGCCAGCAGCGGCTCCCTTGGGGGTCCCAACTATGGCTACACCTTC
>.|TRBV2|TRBJ2-2|.
CASSGGQTGELFF
TGTGCCAGCAGTGGTGGACAGACCGGGGAGCTGTTTTTT
>.|TRBV29-1|TRBJ2-7|few
CSVGTDLHYEQYF
TGCAGCGTTGGGACGGACCTTCACTACGAGCAGTACTTC
>TRBD2|TRBV12-3/TRBV12-4|TRBJ2-2|.
CASSFLLAGGIITGELFF
TGTGCCAGCAGTTTCCTCCTAGCGGGGGGGATAATCACCGGGGAGCTGTTTTTT
>.|TRBV14|TRBJ2-5|.
CASSQERVGTQYF
TGTGCCAGCAGCCAAGAGAGGGTGGGGACCCAGTACTTC
>.|TRBV7-9|TRBJ1-1|.
CASSVEGGSNTEAFF
TGTGCCAGCAGCGTAGAGGGAGGTTCGAACACTGAAGCTTTCTTT
>TRBD1|TRBV12-3/TRBV12-4|TRBJ2-1|.
CASSFLGLGTGALRRNNEQFF
TGTGCCAGCAGTTTTTTGGGTTTGGGGACAGGGGCTCTTCGAAGAAACAATGAGCAGTTCTTC
>.|TRBV3-1|TRBJ2-5|.
CASSSHRYQETQYF
TGTGCCAGCAGCTCCCACAGGTACCAAGAGACCCAGTACTTC
>.|TRBV5-1|TRBJ2-7|.
CASTLKRAGRIYEQYF
TGCGCCAGCACCCTTAAGAGGGCAGGGCGAATTTACGAGCAGTACTTC
>.|TRBV29-1|TRBJ2-5|.
CSVGLRGETQYF
TGCAGCGTTGGCCTAAGGGGTGAGACCCAGTACTTC
>.|TRBV28|TRBJ1-5|.
CASMIAYNQPQHF
TGTGCCAGCATGATCGCATACAATCAGCCCCAGCATTTT
>TRBD1|TRBV12-3/TRBV12-4|TRBJ1-3|many
CASRQGAGNTIYF
TGTGCCAGCAGGCAGGGGGCTGGAAACACCATATATTTT
>.|TRBV4-2|TRBJ1-1|.
CASSQAQKRNTEAFF
TGTGCCAGCAGCCAAGCGCAAAAAAGGAACACTGAAGCTTTCTTT
>TRBD2|TRBV20-1|TRBJ2-3|few
CSARSLAGGLYTQYF
TGCAGTGCTAGATCCCTAGCGGGGGGCCTCTATACGCAGTATTTT
>.|TRBV30|TRBJ2-1|.
CAWSVGTVYNEQFF
TGTGCCTGGAGTGTCGGTACAGTGTACAATGAGCAGTTCTTC
>.|TRBV12-3/TRBV12-4|TRBJ2-5|.
CASSLQGEVRETQYF
TGTGCCAGCAGTTTACAGGGAGAAGTTCGAGAGACCCAGTACTTC
>.|TRBV28|TRBJ2-3|few
CASSLEGTGADTQYF
TGTGCCAGCAGTTTGGAGGGCACAGGGGCAGATACGCAGTATTTT